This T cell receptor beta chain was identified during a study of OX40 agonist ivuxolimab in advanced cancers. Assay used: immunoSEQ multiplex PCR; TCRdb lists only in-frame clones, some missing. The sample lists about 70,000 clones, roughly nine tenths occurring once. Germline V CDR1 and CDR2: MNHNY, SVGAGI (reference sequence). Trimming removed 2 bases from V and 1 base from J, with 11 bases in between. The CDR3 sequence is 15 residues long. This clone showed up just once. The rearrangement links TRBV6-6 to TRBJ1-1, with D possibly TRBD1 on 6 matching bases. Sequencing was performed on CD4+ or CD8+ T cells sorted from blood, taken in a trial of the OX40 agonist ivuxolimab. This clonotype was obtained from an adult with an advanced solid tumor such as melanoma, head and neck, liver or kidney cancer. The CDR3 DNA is TGTGCCAGCAGTTACCTGGGGGCGCCGAACACTGAAGCTTTCTTT. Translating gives CASSYLGAPNTEAFF.